This TCR beta chain originates from a study of blood T cell repertoires in COVID-19. Study information: Some COVID-19 samples were acute and others convalescent; all came from the United States, Italy and Spain. PBMCs, B-cell-depleted T cells, or T cells were the source of the cDNA or gDNA that made up the material.

Authors' data handling: Amplification from reference gene primers served as the basis for estimated nucleated cell counts. Only in-frame clones appear in the TCRdb table, and some are missing; sequencing was by immunoSEQ multiplex PCR. V and J calls and clone size follow that table, whereas D and trimming were derived from the DNA. This sample has just under 50,000 clones, with 84% found just once. The CDR3 loop spans 17 amino acids. Germline assignment: CDR1 MNHEY and CDR2 SVGEGT. The V gene end was trimmed by 3 bases and the J gene end by 4 bases; junction bases not matched to a gene: 11. The sequence came from a human donor in a cohort sampled during active COVID-19. The chain uses TRBV6-2 or TRBV6-3 and TRBJ2-7; 11 nucleotides align to TRBD2. Sequences were obtained from peripheral blood. CDR3 bases: TGTGCCAGCAGTTATCCCCCGCAACTAGCGGGAGCTTACGAGCAGTACTTC. This encodes CASSYPPQLAGAYEQYF.